This entry lists 25 T cell receptor beta chains sequenced from one sample in a study of cytomegalovirus exposure and HLA in healthy donors. Profiled with immunoSEQ multiplex PCR; TCRdb holds only in-frame clones, not every one. The profile covers 150,000 to 200,000 clones, with roughly 82% appearing a single time and around an eighth taken by the ten largest. Sequencing was performed on PBMCs. Receptor source: a woman aged 25 to 39 in good health and CMV-seropositive.

The chain combines TRBV7-6 with TRBJ2-2; 9 bases are shared with TRBD1. Trimming took 1 base from V and 3 from J; bases not matched to a gene: 6. CDR3 length: 17 residues. Germline V gene data show CDR1 as SGHVS and CDR2 as FNYEAQ. DNA for the CDR3: TGTGCCAGCAGCTTAGTTCGAGACAGGGGGTACACCGGGGAGCTGTTTTTT. It specifies CASSLVRDRGYTGELFF.

The chain uses TRBV5-6 and TRBJ2-2, with TRBD2 matching 8 bases. Trimming took 3 bases from V and 5 from J; bases not matched to a gene: 9. The CDR3 sequence is 16 residues long. CDR1 is SGHDT and CDR2 is YYEEEE in the germline V gene. DNA of the CDR3: TGTGCCAGCAGCTCTGGGTCGGGAGGGTTGACCGGGGAGCTGTTTTTT. Its translation is CASSSGSGGLTGELFF.

The rearrangement uses TRBV5-1 and TRBJ2-5; TRBD1 matches at 10 bases. Per the germline V gene, CDR1 is SGHRS and CDR2 is YFSETQ. Trimming removed 2 bases from V and 2 bases from J; junction bases left unmatched: 15. CDR3 length equals 19 residues. The CDR3 coding sequence is TGCGCCAGCAGCTTCCGACAGGGGGCTGGGGTTGGCCAACAAGAGACCCAGTACTTC. It is translated as CASSFRQGAGVGQQETQYF.

This chain uses TRBV4-1 with TRBJ1-1; D unresolved. The germline V and J ends were trimmed by 4 bases and 11 bases, with 29 bases remaining between them. The CDR3 totals 17 residues. Germline values: CDR1 MGHRA, CDR2 YSYEKL. DNA for the CDR3: TGCGCCAGCAGCCGGGAGCCCGATGCCCTACTGCGAGAAGATGCTTTCTTT. Encoded protein: CASSREPDALLREDAFF.

The V call is TRBV29-1, the J call TRBJ1-1, with 7 positions matching TRBD1. Germline CDR1 is SQVTM and CDR2 is ANQGSEA. With V trimmed by 7 bases and J by 6 bases, 14 bases remained unmatched. The CDR3 totals 14 residues. The CDR3 spells CSAKTTGDPAEAFF. The CDR3, as DNA: TGCAGCGCGAAGACAACAGGGGACCCTGCTGAAGCTTTCTTT. The variable domain in full, with the rest retrieved from reference TRBV29-1 and TRBJ1-1, is SAVISQKPSRDICQRGTSLTIQCQVDSQVTMMFWYRQQPGQSLTLIATANQGSEATYESGFVIDKFPISRPNLTFSTLTVSNMSPEDSSIYLCSAKTTGDPAEAFFGQGTRLTVV.

This rearrangement joins TRBV2 to TRBJ2-7, with a possible D match to TRBD1 (6 bases). The CDR3 is made up of 18 amino acids. Between the trimmed V and J ends, which lost 7 bases and 2 bases, there was a span of 27 bases. CDR1 SNHLY and CDR2 FYNNEI come from the germline V gene. The CDR3 DNA sequence: TGTGCCAGCACCGCTTCGGGACAAAGGTCCGGGTCGCCCTACGAGCAGTACTTC. Translated: CASTASGQRSGSPYEQYF.

The chain couples TRBV27 to TRBJ1-1; tentative D call: TRBD1 (5 bases). Germline values: CDR1 MNHEY, CDR2 SMNVEV (reference sequence). The ends were cut back, 8 bases at V and 4 bases at J, with 26 bases in the middle. The CDR3 runs 17 residues. The CDR3 DNA sequence: TGTGCCAGCCACTTTTTTGGAAGGGGCAGAGGTAGCACTGAAGCTTTCTTT. Translation: CASHFFGRGRGSTEAFF.

The J gene is TRBJ1-2, the V gene TRBV6-5; possible D gene TRBD1, 5 bases. The CDR3 covers 16 residues. V lost 0 bases to trimming and J lost 1 base, with 12 bases between them. Germline-derived CDR1 and CDR2 are MNHEY and SVGAGI. This chain's CDR3 is CASSYSDRLVNYGYTF. As DNA, the CDR3 is TGTGCCAGCAGTTACTCAGACAGATTAGTTAACTATGGCTACACCTTC.

The genes are TRBV6-1 and TRBJ2-7, with a tentative D call TRBD1 (6 bases). The CDR3 loop spans 15 amino acids. CDR1 MNHNS and CDR2 SASEGT come from the germline V gene. Trimming took 5 bases from V and 5 from J, leaving 19 bases between them. In DNA, the CDR3 is TGTGCCAGCAGTCCACCTTCGACAGGTTCCAACGAGCAGTACTTC. Protein sequence: CASSPPSTGSNEQYF.

This chain connects TRBV5-6 to TRBJ2-7; maybe TRBD2 (6 bases). Germline CDR1 is SGHDT and CDR2 is YYEEEE. V was clipped by 4 bases and J by 5 bases, with 19 bases between them. This CDR3 has 15 residues. The CDR3, as DNA: TGTGCCAGCAGCCCCTGGGGGGAGGATAGAAACGAGCAGTACTTC. Translating gives CASSPWGEDRNEQYF.

The chain links TRBV10-3 to TRBJ2-1; D is possibly TRBD2 (6 bases). Between the trimmed V and J ends, which lost 9 bases and 8 bases, there was a span of 20 bases. The CDR3 loop spans 14 amino acids. Per the germline V gene, CDR1 is ENHRY and CDR2 is SYGVKD. The CDR3 here is CAMREPAGEDEQFF. Here the CDR3 DNA reads TGTGCCATGAGGGAACCCGCCGGGGAGGATGAGCAGTTCTTC.

This chain links TRBV6-1 with TRBJ1-2; tentatively, D is TRBD1 (6 bases). The V and J ends lost 6 bases and 3 bases respectively, with 20 bases between them. This CDR3 comprises 16 residues. CDR1 and CDR2 (germline): MNHNS, SASEGT. CDR3 nucleotides: TGTGCCAGCAGCGAAACCAACAGGGTCGAGGACTATGGCTACACCTTC. Encoded protein: CASSETNRVEDYGYTF.

This clone has only a few counts. The V call is TRBV5-8, the J call TRBJ1-3, with 9 bases matching TRBD1. CDR1 is SGHTS, CDR2 YDEGEE, per germline. With 6 bases clipped from V and 1 base from J, the junction kept 11 bases outside the gene matches. The CDR3 runs to 17 residues. The CDR3 region is CASTLLGQGVSGNTIYF. In DNA, the CDR3 is TGTGCCAGCACCCTACTGGGACAGGGAGTTTCTGGAAACACCATATATTTT.

The gene calls are TRBV6-5 and TRBJ1-1; D possibly corresponds to TRBD1 (6 bases). In germline, CDR1 is MNHEY, CDR2 SVGAGI. The CDR3 extends over 14 amino acids. The germline V and J ends were trimmed by 6 bases and 10 bases, with 21 bases remaining between them. The CDR3 spells CASSFRTAGAAAFF. In DNA, the CDR3 is TGTGCCAGCAGCTTCCGGACAGCAGGCGCCGCAGCTTTCTTT.

V gene TRBV28 combines with J gene TRBJ2-7, with D maybe TRBD1 (6 bases). Germline assignment: CDR1 MDHEN and CDR2 SYDVKM. This CDR3 is built from 15 residues. V lost 2 bases, J lost 0 bases, and 11 bases lay in between. CDR3 in DNA: TGTGCCAGCAGTTTAGCAGGGGCCGGCTCCTACGAGCAGTACTTC. Encoded protein: CASSLAGAGSYEQYF.

This chain joins TRBV6-1 and TRBJ2-3; 8 positions match TRBD1. V lost 6 bases, J lost 2 bases, and 7 bases stayed unmatched. Looked up from germline, CDR1 is MNHNS and CDR2 is SASEGT. This CDR3 has 15 amino acids. This CDR3 reads CASRELDRVTDTQYF. The DNA of the CDR3 is TGTGCCAGCAGGGAACTGGACAGGGTCACAGATACGCAGTATTTT.

The chain couples TRBV5-1 to TRBJ2-1; D might be TRBD2 (5 bases). CDR3 length: 15 residues. Germline V gene data show CDR1 as SGHRS and CDR2 as YFSETQ. V was trimmed by 0 bases and J by 3 bases, leaving 10 bases between them. The CDR3 here is CASSLVLGNYNEQFF. In nucleotides, the CDR3 is TGCGCCAGCAGCTTGGTACTCGGGAACTACAATGAGCAGTTCTTC.

The V and J genes are TRBV7-3 and TRBJ2-3, with a weak D call TRBD1 (6 bases). V lost 5 bases and J 2 bases, leaving 14 bases between the germline ends. Germline V lookup: CDR1 SGHTA, CDR2 FQGTGA. The CDR3 length is 15 residues. Here the CDR3 DNA reads TGTGCCAGCAGCCCAGGGGTCGGGGTCACAGATACGCAGTATTTT. Translation: CASSPGVGVTDTQYF.

V is TRBV11-1 and J is TRBJ2-1; D gene uncertain. V was trimmed by 1 base and J by 8 bases, leaving 12 bases between them. Germline V lookup: CDR1 SGHAT, CDR2 FQDESV (reference sequence). This CDR3 has 14 amino acids. The chain's CDR3 is CASSLDSWSDEQFF. In DNA form, the CDR3 reads TGTGCCAGCAGCTTAGATAGTTGGAGCGATGAGCAGTTCTTC. Filled out from reference TRBV11-1 and TRBJ2-1, the complete variable domain reads EAEVAQSPRYKITEKSQAVAFWCDPISGHATLYWYRQILGQGPELLVQFQDESVVDDSQLPKDRFSAERLKGVDSTLKIQPAELGDSAMYLCASSLDSWSDEQFFGPGTRLTVL.

Concerning this clone itself: The junction differs from germline at one of its ends, possibly a read error. The chain joins TRBV7-7 to TRBJ2-5, with TRBD2 identical over 7 bases. In germline, CDR1 is SSHAT, CDR2 FNYEAQ (reference sequence). This CDR3 has 14 amino acids. CDR3 loop: CASSLGLVGETQYF. The CDR3 DNA is TGTGCTAGCAGCTTAGGACTAGTTGGGGAGACCCAGTACTTC.

The chain is built from TRBV29-1 and TRBJ1-5; 10 bases match TRBD1. The germline V gene encodes CDR1 SQVTM and CDR2 ANQGSEA. The CDR3 sequence is 14 residues long. The trim removed 7 bases at V and 6 bases at J, leaving 9 bases unmatched. This CDR3 reads CSARTGGLGQPQHF. CDR3 DNA: TGCAGCGCCAGGACAGGGGGATTGGGTCAGCCCCAGCATTTT.

The rearrangement uses TRBV11-2 and TRBJ2-2; 10 positions agree with TRBD2. CDR1 is SGHAT and CDR2 is FQNNGV in the germline V gene. With V trimmed by 1 base and J by 4 bases, 9 bases remained unmatched. CDR3 length: 18 amino acids. The CDR3 protein is CASSLGLRPSGGTGELFF. DNA for the CDR3: TGTGCCAGCAGCTTAGGGCTAAGACCTAGCGGGGGCACCGGGGAGCTGTTTTTT.

The chain carries TRBV19 and TRBJ2-7; a weak D match, TRBD2 (5 bases). This CDR3 has 13 residues. Germline V gene lookup returns CDR1 LNHDA and CDR2 SQIVND (reference sequence). Trimming removed 3 bases from V and 2 bases from J, with 8 bases in between. The CDR3 here is CASSMPEAYEQYF. The CDR3, as DNA: TGTGCCAGTAGTATGCCGGAGGCCTACGAGCAGTACTTC.

The chain combines TRBV30 with TRBJ1-5, with 9 bases that match TRBD1. Germline V gene data show CDR1 as GTSNPN and CDR2 as SVGIG (reference sequence). V shed 2 bases and J 14 bases; nucleotides not matched to a gene: 16. CDR3 length equals 15 residues. The CDR3 DNA is TGTGCCTGGAGTAGGCCGACAGGGGGTAATACTTTTAAGCATTTT. It codes for CAWSRPTGGNTFKHF.

This chain uses TRBV9 with TRBJ2-1; 9 nucleotides line up with TRBD2. Per the germline V gene, CDR1 is SGDLS and CDR2 is YYNGEE. The CDR3 covers 16 residues. Germline trimming cut 4 bases from V and 4 bases from J; bases unmatched to any gene: 9. This CDR3 is CASSRFETSGYNEQFF. The CDR3 coding sequence is TGTGCCAGCAGCCGCTTTGAGACTAGCGGATACAATGAGCAGTTCTTC.